This T cell receptor beta chain was identified in a study of control samples from healthy donors and cancer patients. Method: immunoSEQ multiplex PCR; TCRdb's copy keeps in-frame clones and lacks some. This table has 150,000 to 160,000 clones, approximately 93% appearing once. Trimming removed 7 bases at V and 6 bases at J, with 21 bases between. The CDR3 length is 15 residues. Germline lookup yields CDR1 SGHNT and CDR2 YENEEA. The TCR sequence derives from a man aged 35-49 years in good health. Source material: blood. The V and J genes are TRBV11-3 and TRBJ1-2; D perhaps matches TRBD1 (5 bases). DNA for the CDR3: TGTGCCAGCAAACCCAGAAGGGGCTGGGAAGATGGCTACACCTTC. This codes for CASKPRRGWEDGYTF.